This TCR beta chain was found in a study of cytomegalovirus exposure and HLA in healthy donors. Study-wide results and limits: HLA allele associations emerged for some 16,000 TCR beta sequences in a later analysis, at 0.05 false discovery rate. A few chains tied to CMV proved CMV antigen-specific in vitro.

Points on this clone: What it binds is not known.

13 Jbeta primers and 60 Vbeta primers were used for the PCR. Original analysis: Unique TCR beta chains numbered approximately 80 million in a later analysis, with roughly 11 million shared. Assay: immunoSEQ multiplex PCR; the TCRdb copy retains only in-frame clones and omits some. V, J and clone size are those of that table, while D and trimming were read from the DNA. The repertoire holds hundreds of thousands of clones, about three quarters seen once, with approximately 0.49% in the top ten. Trimming removed 5 bases from V and 7 bases from J; junction bases left unmatched: 16. Germline CDR1 reads SGHAT; CDR2 reads FQNNGV. The CDR3 is 17 residues long.

What was sequenced was PBMCs. This TCR was sampled from a boy aged 10-17 years in good health and CMV-seronegative. The genes are TRBV11-2 and TRBJ1-1; the match to TRBD1 covers 10 bases. CDR3 in amino acids: CASSPTRLRDRGYEAFF. The CDR3 nucleotides are TGTGCCAGCAGCCCCACCAGGTTACGGGACAGGGGCTATGAAGCTTTCTTT.